This entry lists 17 T cell receptor beta chains sequenced from one sample in a study of Graves' ophthalmopathy and Graves' hyperthyroidism. RNA served as the template for amplifying TCR beta CDR3 regions. HTBI primers primed a first-round RT-PCR, and a second-round multiplex PCR followed. In TCRdb, the multiplex PCR reads were re-called with MiXCR into one record per CDR3 protein. This table holds fewer than 650,000 distinct CDR3 sequences, over 20% found once. The sample comprised peripheral blood. The receptors originated from a woman aged 18 to 35 with stable Graves' hyperthyroidism. Some clones in this sample may be carry-over from other donors' samples.

This chain uses TRBV27 with TRBJ2-7; no clear D gene. V was clipped by 4 bases and J by 6 bases, with 13 bases between them. The V gene's germline CDR1 is MNHEY and CDR2 SMNVEV (reference sequence). This CDR3 has 13 residues. The DNA of the CDR3 is TGTGCCAGCAGTTATAGATGGGATGGCGAGCAGTACTTC. This gives the protein CASSYRWDGEQYF.

The chain joins TRBV28 to TRBJ1-5; 8 bases are a match to TRBD1. Germline V CDR1 and CDR2: MDHEN, SYDVKM. This CDR3 comprises 15 residues. Trimming cost V 5 bases and J 4 bases; bases outside gene matches: 7. CDR3 loop: CASSDGTGENQPQHF. The CDR3, as DNA: TGTGCCAGCAGTGATGGGACAGGCGAAAATCAGCCCCAGCATTTT. Combining the CDR3 with reference TRBV28 and TRBJ1-5 gives the whole variable domain DVKVTQSSRYLVKRTGEKVFLECVQDMDHENMFWYRQDPGLGLRLIYFSYDVKMKEKGDIPEGYSVSREKKERFSLILESASTNQTSMYLCASSDGTGENQPQHFGDGTRLSIL.

This clonotype was detected ten times or more. This chain joins TRBV27 and TRBJ1-2; a weak D match, TRBD1 (5 bases). CDR1 is MNHEY, CDR2 SMNVEV, per germline (reference sequence). V was cut by 3 bases and J by 2 bases, with 7 bases left in between. The CDR3 length is 13 residues. This CDR3 is CASSFRGNYGYTF. In DNA, the CDR3 is TGTGCCAGCAGTTTTCGGGGGAACTATGGCTACACCTTC.

This clonotype was recorded at least ten times. This CDR3 is CASSLSAGGLETQYF. The CDR3 DNA is TGTGCCAGCAGCTTATCGGCCGGGGGGCTGGAGACCCAGTACTTC. This chain joins TRBV7-9 and TRBJ2-5; a weak D match, TRBD2 (7 bases). Germline V gene data show CDR1 as SEHNR and CDR2 as FQNEAQ (reference sequence). V lost 2 bases, J lost 5 bases, and 15 bases lay in between. The CDR3 has 15 amino acids.

The chain links TRBV28 to TRBJ1-6, with a tentative D call TRBD1 (5 bases). This CDR3 is built from 13 residues. V was cut by 5 bases and J by 7 bases, with 9 bases left in between. Germline CDR1 reads MDHEN; CDR2 reads SYDVKM. CDR3 sequence reads: CASSTRQNSPLHF. As DNA, the CDR3 is TGTGCCAGCAGTACCCGACAGAATTCACCCCTCCACTTT.

At least ten counts were recorded for this clonotype. This sequence joins TRBV20-1 and TRBJ1-2, with D possibly matching TRBD1 (5 bases). CDR1 and CDR2 (germline): DFQATT, SNEGSKA (reference sequence). Trimming stripped 3 bases from V and 1 base from J, with 15 bases between. This CDR3 has 15 amino acids. CDR3 amino acids: CSARGGSSRNYGYTF. For the CDR3, the DNA is TGCAGTGCTAGGGGGGGATCTTCCCGTAACTATGGCTACACCTTC.

This clonotype was recorded at least ten times. The V and J genes are TRBV2 and TRBJ1-5, with D possibly matching TRBD1 (5 bases). The CDR3 has 14 amino acids. V was clipped by 6 bases and J by 0 bases, with 9 bases between them. Per germline, CDR1 SNHLY and CDR2 FYNNEI. CDR3 amino acids: CASRGGLSNQPQHF. For the CDR3, the DNA is TGTGCCAGCAGGGGGGGACTTAGCAATCAGCCCCAGCATTTT.

This clonotype has a handful of counts. The rearrangement joins TRBV6-5 to TRBJ1-2; no reliable D call. Per the germline V gene, CDR1 is MNHEY and CDR2 is SVGAGI. The CDR3 is 13 residues long. V shed 0 bases and J shed 6 bases, with 8 bases lying between them. The CDR3 nucleotides read TGTGCCAGCAGTTACTCCTTCCAGAATGGCTACACCTTC. This encodes CASSYSFQNGYTF.

The V gene is TRBV5-1, the J gene TRBJ2-5; possibly TRBD1 for D (6 bases). From germline, CDR1 is SGHRS and CDR2 YFSETQ. CDR3 size: 15 residues. Between the trimmed V and J ends, which lost 4 bases and 1 base, there was a span of 14 bases. In DNA, the CDR3 is TGCGCCAGCAGCATCGGGACAATAATCCAAGAGACCCAGTACTTC. Its translation: CASSIGTIIQETQYF.

This clonotype was counted ten times or more. The J gene is TRBJ1-2, the V gene TRBV29-1; a possible D gene is TRBD1 (5 bases). The CDR3 is 12 residues long. The germline V gene has CDR1 SQVTM and CDR2 ANQGSEA. V was trimmed by 3 bases and J by 6 bases, leaving 11 bases between them. The CDR3 DNA sequence: TGCAGCGTTGATTATGTCAGGGATGGCTACACCTTC. Amino acid sequence: CSVDYVRDGYTF.

This clonotype was counted at least ten times. The V call is TRBV12-3 or TRBV12-4, the J call TRBJ2-4; no firm D call. Trimming took off 7 bases at V and 6 bases at J, with 13 bases between the two ends. The CDR3 is made up of 13 amino acids. The CDR3 here is CASTVDGSNIQYF. DNA of the CDR3: TGTGCCAGCACGGTTGACGGATCAAACATTCAGTACTTC.

The chain combines TRBV12-3 or TRBV12-4 with TRBJ1-1, with D possibly being TRBD1 (5 bases). The CDR3 is 14 residues long. Trimming stripped 6 bases from V and 0 bases from J, with 11 bases between. CDR3 sequence reads: CASRDGTVNTEAFF. The DNA for the CDR3 is TGTGCCAGCAGGGACGGGACGGTGAACACTGAAGCTTTCTTT.

This clonotype showed up many times. The chain recombines TRBV6-2 or TRBV6-3 with TRBJ1-2, with TRBD1 identical over 9 bases. CDR3 length equals 15 residues. Germline CDR1 MNHEY, CDR2 SVGEGT. Losses at the gene ends were 6 bases for V and 1 base for J; bases not matched to a gene: 6. The CDR3 is CASSKATGGNYGYTF. DNA for the CDR3: TGTGCCAGCAGCAAAGCGACAGGGGGTAACTATGGCTACACCTTC.

The chain carries TRBV28 and TRBJ1-3, with D tentatively TRBD1 (6 bases). The CDR3 extends over 15 amino acids. Per the germline V gene, CDR1 is MDHEN and CDR2 is SYDVKM. V lost 6 bases and J 2 bases, leaving 14 bases between the germline ends. For the CDR3, the DNA is TGTGCCAGCAGAGTCGACGGACAGACTGGAAACACCATATATTTT. Translation: CASRVDGQTGNTIYF. Complete variable domain (other parts from reference TRBV28 and TRBJ1-3): DVKVTQSSRYLVKRTGEKVFLECVQDMDHENMFWYRQDPGLGLRLIYFSYDVKMKEKGDIPEGYSVSREKKERFSLILESASTNQTSMYLCASRVDGQTGNTIYFGEGSWLTVV.

At least ten counts were recorded for this clonotype. This rearrangement joins TRBV7-6 to TRBJ2-7, with 9 bases identical to TRBD2. The CDR3 contains 15 residues. V lost 1 base to trimming and J lost 2 bases; unmatched junction nucleotides: 3. In germline, CDR1 is SGHVS, CDR2 FNYEAQ. The CDR3 loop is CASSLEVAGAYEQYF. CDR3 sequence (DNA): TGTGCCAGCAGCTTAGAGGTAGCGGGAGCCTACGAGCAGTACTTC.

The chain couples TRBV28 to TRBJ2-7; D perhaps matches TRBD1 (5 bases). Trimming pared 7 bases from V and 2 bases from J, leaving 18 bases between. The CDR3 consists of 15 residues. Germline CDR1 MDHEN, CDR2 SYDVKM. The CDR3 nucleotides read TGTGCCAGCACCTTCACTGGGGCGGCCACCTACGAGCAGTACTTC. This encodes CASTFTGAATYEQYF.

Turning to this clonotype: A much bigger clone sits one base away, suggesting this may be a read error. The genes are TRBV2 and TRBJ1-1; TRBD1 might be the D (6 bases). The CDR3 is made up of 14 amino acids. Germline CDR1 SNHLY, CDR2 FYNNEI. The CDR3 DNA reads as TGTGCCAGCAGTCAACAGGGTGTGGGCACTGAAGCTTGCTTT. It is translated as CASSQQGVGTEACF.